This T cell receptor beta chain was identified in a study of CD8 T cells in Susac syndrome. General study results and limits: The study recognized that the number of individuals in its TCR sequencing and HLA analysis was relatively small.

Random hexamers served to reverse transcribe roughly 0.5 to 1 ug RNA. Amplification of TCR beta CDR3 was carried out by immunoSEQ multiplex PCR, which covered 54 Vbeta and 13 Jbeta segments. TCRdb processed the immunoSEQ multiplex PCR reads anew with MiXCR; each CDR3 protein has one entry. The table lists some 200,000 distinct CDR3 sequences, over 90% of them singletons. Sequencing targeted TCR beta in blood CD8+ and CD4+ T cells. Concerning this clonotype: What it binds is unknown.

V was pared by 4 bases and J by 0 bases, with 0 bases of the junction left unmatched. The CDR3 length is 14 residues. CDR1 ENHRY and CDR2 SYGVKD come from the germline V gene. The sequencing sample was made of CD8+ T cells from PBMCs. The gene calls are TRBV10-3 and TRBJ2-7; the match to TRBD1 covers 10 bases. The clonotype comes from a human donor with Susac syndrome. The CDR3 loop reads CAISGTGGSYEQYF. As DNA, the CDR3 is TGTGCCATCAGTGGGACAGGGGGCTCCTACGAGCAGTACTTC.